Following are 28 T cell receptor beta chains from one sample sequenced in a study of response to subunit inactivated influenza vaccine (dated by TCRdb to the late 2010s). Library method: RT-PCR. TCRdb names Illumina HiSeq 2500 as the instrument used. In-frame beta chains were kept once TCRdb had trimmed the public reads at Q25 with fastp and called clones with MiXCR. Identical CDR3 protein sequences are pooled into one entry, listed with their most common genes and DNA. For this sample the table gives 610,000 or so distinct CDR3 sequences, of which 14% were detected only once. Over 8.5% of the sample goes to the ten largest clones. Source: PBMCs from blood, taken less than 13 days after vaccination. These receptors originate from a man between 50 and 59 years old who received an inactivated influenza vaccine. Donor details come from another sample of the same person, matched by shared clones.

The chain joins TRBV6-1 to TRBJ2-1; 9 nucleotides agree with TRBD2. This CDR3 comprises 14 residues. With V trimmed by 8 bases and J by 2 bases, 4 bases remained unmatched. Germline V gene sequence: CDR1 MNHNS, CDR2 SASEGT. CDR3 coding DNA: TGTGCCAGCGGCTTAGCGGGGGCCTACAATGAGCAGTTCTTC. Translated, it gives CASGLAGAYNEQFF.

This clonotype was observed a few times. The V call is TRBV7-2, the J call TRBJ2-2; 11 nucleotides line up with TRBD1. Per germline, CDR1 SGHTA and CDR2 FQGNSA. CDR3 length: 15 amino acids. J gave up 6 bases and V 6 bases, and 6 bases lay outside the gene matches. The CDR3 here is CASRSRDRGAGELFF. The CDR3 bases are TGTGCCAGCAGATCTCGGGACAGGGGGGCCGGGGAGCTGTTTTTT.

This clonotype was seen a few times. V and J are TRBV20-1 and TRBJ2-5, with D tentatively TRBD1 (5 bases). Germline CDR1 is DFQATT and CDR2 is SNEGSKA (reference sequence). This CDR3 is 14 amino acids long. Trimming took off 6 bases at V and 4 bases at J, with 18 bases between the two ends. The CDR3 DNA follows: TGCAGTGCCCCTCCTCCTCCAGGGTTAGAGACCCAGTACTTC. Translation gives CSAPPPPGLETQYF.

In this sample, this clonotype turned up a few times. The genes are TRBV2 and TRBJ2-7; no clear D. The CDR3 is made up of 14 amino acids. V lost 3 bases and J lost 0, with 9 bases in between. CDR1 and CDR2 from the germline V gene are SNHLY and FYNNEI. The CDR3 reads CASSDVPTSYEQYF. CDR3 in DNA: TGTGCCAGCAGTGATGTGCCGACCTCCTACGAGCAGTACTTC.

The chain joins TRBV20-1 to TRBJ2-7, with D possibly matching TRBD2 (6 bases). V was cut by 0 bases and J by 2 bases, with 14 bases left in between. Per the germline V gene, CDR1 is DFQATT and CDR2 is SNEGSKA (reference sequence). The CDR3 is made up of 15 amino acids. The CDR3: CSARDVASATYEQYF. The CDR3 nucleotides read TGCAGTGCTAGAGATGTCGCTAGCGCAACCTACGAGCAGTACTTC.

The genes are TRBV7-6 and TRBJ2-1; no clear D gene. The germline V and J ends were trimmed by 6 bases and 8 bases, with 14 bases remaining between them. Germline loops: CDR1 SGHVS, CDR2 FNYEAQ. The CDR3 is made up of 13 amino acids. CDR3 coding DNA: TGTGCCAGCAGGCCGGGCGGCCCCGATGAGCAGTTCTTC. This encodes CASRPGGPDEQFF.

The chain joins TRBV30 to TRBJ2-7, with TRBD1 matching 9 bases. This CDR3 contains 14 residues. V was pared by 4 bases and J by 2 bases, with 6 bases of the junction left unmatched. Germline V gene sequence: CDR1 GTSNPN, CDR2 SVGIG (reference sequence). The CDR3 region is CAWNRQGGAYEQYF. In DNA form, the CDR3 reads TGTGCCTGGAATCGACAGGGGGGGGCCTACGAGCAGTACTTC.

This clonotype was picked up many times. V and J are TRBV14 and TRBJ2-7, with TRBD2 as a possible D gene (5 bases). The CDR3 covers 14 residues. Trimming removed 6 bases from V and 3 bases from J, with 15 bases in between. Germline V gene lookup returns CDR1 SGHDN and CDR2 FVKESK. The DNA of the CDR3 is TGTGCCAGCAGTCATAGCGTCTTCGGCTACGAGCAGTACTTC. Translating gives CASSHSVFGYEQYF. The full variable domain, with the rest looked up from reference TRBV14 and TRBJ2-7, is EAGVTQFPSHSVIEKGQTVTLRCDPISGHDNLYWYRRVMGKEIKFLLHFVKESKQDESGMPNNRFLAERTGGTYSTLKVQPAELEDSGVYFCASSHSVFGYEQYFGPGTRLTVT.

This clonotype was seen only a few times. The chain couples TRBV6-2 or TRBV6-3 to TRBJ2-1; TRBD1 agrees at 9 bases. V shed 3 bases and J 9 bases; nucleotides not matched to a gene: 6. The CDR3 is 14 amino acids. Per germline, CDR1 MNHEY and CDR2 SVGEGT. The CDR3 DNA reads TGTGCCAGCAGTTATGAACAGGGGGCGACTGAGCAGTTCTTC. This codes for CASSYEQGATEQFF.

This clonotype was seen more than once but under ten times. The chain is built from TRBV6-2 or TRBV6-3 and TRBJ2-3; 7 positions match TRBD1. This CDR3 has 16 residues. Germline trimming cut 5 bases from V and 0 bases from J; bases unmatched to any gene: 8. Germline CDR1 and CDR2: MNHEY and SVGEGT. CDR3 nucleotides: TGTGCCAGCAGTCGAGACAGGGCTCGTAGCACAGATACGCAGTATTTT. Translated: CASSRDRARSTDTQYF.

The CDR3 region is CASSQEKVNQPQHF. The CDR3 DNA sequence: TGCGCCAGCAGCCAAGAAAAGGTCAATCAGCCCCAGCATTTT. This chain joins TRBV4-3 and TRBJ1-5; D gene uncertain. The germline gives CDR1 LGHNA, CDR2 YSLEER. The CDR3 is made up of 14 amino acids. V was clipped by 0 bases and J by 3 bases, with 6 bases between them.

This chain connects TRBV29-1 to TRBJ2-2, with a weak D call TRBD1 (6 bases). This CDR3 has 15 residues. V shed 7 bases and J shed 0 bases, with 15 bases lying between them. Germline assignment: CDR1 SQVTM and CDR2 ANQGSEA. The CDR3 is CSARTGTANTGELFF. CDR3 nucleotides: TGCAGCGCCCGAACAGGGACGGCGAACACCGGGGAGCTGTTTTTT.

This clonotype showed up just a few times. The J gene is TRBJ1-1, the V gene TRBV7-3; possibly TRBD1 for D (5 bases). Germline V lookup: CDR1 SGHTA, CDR2 FQGTGA. Trimming took off 0 bases at V and 8 bases at J, with 10 bases between the two ends. The CDR3 is 13 amino acids. The CDR3 loop is CASSLTWGKEAFF. The CDR3, as DNA: TGTGCCAGCAGCTTAACCTGGGGGAAGGAAGCTTTCTTT.

This clonotype was observed a few times. The chain couples TRBV29-1 to TRBJ2-3; D possibly corresponds to TRBD2 (5 bases). The germline V and J ends were trimmed by 4 bases and 5 bases, with 13 bases remaining between them. Germline-derived CDR1 and CDR2 are SQVTM and ANQGSEA. The CDR3 has 13 residues. The CDR3: CSVAKVGVDTQYF. CDR3 in DNA: TGCAGCGTTGCGAAGGTCGGGGTAGATACGCAGTATTTT.

In DNA form, the CDR3 reads TGTGCCAGAACCCCTAGCGGGGGGGCCAGCTACAATGAGCAGTTCTTC. Encoded protein: CARTPSGGASYNEQFF. The V call is TRBV2, the J call TRBJ2-1, with 12 bases that match TRBD2. Germline V gene data show CDR1 as SNHLY and CDR2 as FYNNEI. The CDR3 consists of 16 residues. The V and J ends lost 9 bases and 3 bases, in that order; junction bases with no gene match: 9.

The chain has TRBV24-1 and TRBJ1-1; 7 nucleotides agree with TRBD1. CDR1 is KGHDR and CDR2 is SFDVKD in the germline V gene. The junction had 5 bases not matched to a gene; V was cut back by 4 bases and J by 4 bases. CDR3 size: 14 residues. Here the CDR3 reads CATSEQGRGTEAFF. In DNA form, the CDR3 reads TGTGCCACCAGTGAACAGGGGAGGGGCACTGAAGCTTTCTTT.

This clonotype has more than one count but fewer than ten. The V and J genes are TRBV10-2 and TRBJ2-7; the D call may be TRBD1 or TRBD2 (5 bases each). The CDR3 has 15 amino acids. Germline V gene data show CDR1 as WSHSY and CDR2 as SAAADI. Trimming left V 0 bases short and J 2 bases short, with 11 bases between. The DNA of the CDR3 is TGCGCCAGCAGTGAGTCGAAGTGGGGACCCTACGAGCAGTACTTC. Translated: CASSESKWGPYEQYF.

This clonotype was seen a handful of times. V usage is TRBV10-2 and J usage is TRBJ2-3; tentatively, D is TRBD1 or TRBD2 (5 bases each). The V and J ends lost 0 bases and 9 bases respectively, with 16 bases between them. The length of the CDR3 is 15 residues. From germline, CDR1 is WSHSY and CDR2 SAAADI. For the CDR3, the DNA is TGCGCCAGCAGTGAGTCTAGAGGCCTGAGGGGCACGCAGTATTTT. It codes for CASSESRGLRGTQYF.

This clonotype was observed many times. The DNA of the CDR3 is TGCGCCAGCAGCTTGGGACAGCTAGCGGGAGGACAGGGAGAGACCCAGTACTTC. This encodes CASSLGQLAGGQGETQYF. The chain uses TRBV5-1 and TRBJ2-5; 11 bases line up with TRBD2. V lost 0 bases, J lost 4 bases, and 11 bases stayed unmatched. Germline CDR1 is SGHRS and CDR2 is YFSETQ. This CDR3 is 18 amino acids long.

The table lists this clonotype with a few counts. This chain connects TRBV12-3 or TRBV12-4 to TRBJ2-3; D might be TRBD1 (5 bases). CDR3 size: 13 residues. V dropped 5 bases and J dropped 7 bases, with 13 bases sitting between them. The CDR3 loop reads CASSLARAHTQYF. The CDR3 nucleotides are TGTGCCAGCAGTCTTGCCAGGGCCCATACGCAGTATTTT.

This clonotype has more than one count but fewer than ten. V gene TRBV10-3 combines with J gene TRBJ1-6, with a weak D call TRBD1 (6 bases). V dropped 4 bases and J dropped 7 bases, with 11 bases sitting between them. Germline V gives CDR1 ENHRY, CDR2 SYGVKD. There are 14 residues in the CDR3. The CDR3: CAISGQVENSPLHF. The DNA for the CDR3 is TGTGCCATCAGTGGACAGGTCGAGAATTCACCCCTCCACTTT.

V usage is TRBV5-1 and J usage is TRBJ2-7; 8 bases map to TRBD1. Germline V gene lookup returns CDR1 SGHRS and CDR2 YFSETQ. Trimming at V came to 2 bases and at J to 6 bases, leaving 10 bases not matched to a gene. This CDR3 contains 15 residues. CDR3 sequence: CASSFGQGARGEQYF. CDR3 nucleotides: TGCGCCAGCAGCTTCGGGCAGGGGGCGCGTGGCGAGCAGTACTTC.

The V gene is TRBV6-5, the J gene TRBJ1-2, with a possible D match to TRBD1 (5 bases). V was clipped by 5 bases and J by 2 bases, with 15 bases between them. Looked up from germline, CDR1 is MNHEY and CDR2 is SVGAGI. The CDR3 covers 15 residues. CDR3 DNA: TGTGCCAGCAGTGACACGGGACGGGGGAACTATGGCTACACCTTC. Protein: CASSDTGRGNYGYTF.

The CDR3 DNA reads TGTGCCAGCAGCCAAGGGCAAATAGCGTCAGGGGAGCTGTTTTTT. It encodes CASSQGQIASGELFF. This chain joins TRBV3-1 and TRBJ2-2; the D gene is possibly TRBD2 (5 bases). The V gene's germline CDR1 is LGHDT and CDR2 YNNKEL (reference sequence). V was clipped by 1 base and J by 8 bases, with 14 bases between them. The CDR3 has 15 residues.

The V and J genes are TRBV11-2 and TRBJ1-2; D may be TRBD1 (6 bases). The germline V gene has CDR1 SGHAT and CDR2 FQNNGV. The CDR3 loop spans 15 amino acids. The V end lost 2 bases, the J end lost 8 bases, and 18 bases lay between the germline ends. DNA of the CDR3: TGTGCCAGCAGCTTAACCGATACAGGGAAAGGCGGCTACACCTTC. As protein: CASSLTDTGKGGYTF. Looking up the rest from reference TRBV11-2 and TRBJ1-2 gives the full variable domain: EAGVAQSPRYKIIEKRQSVAFWCNPISGHATLYWYQQILGQGPKLLIQFQNNGVVDDSQLPKDRFSAERLKGVDSTLKIQPAKLEDSAVYLCASSLTDTGKGGYTFGSGTRLTVV.

Points on this clonotype: The junction departs from the called germline gene at one end, perhaps through a read error. The J gene is TRBJ1-2, the V gene TRBV29-1; D is perhaps TRBD1 (6 bases). The CDR3 contains 11 residues. Germline CDR1 is SQVTM and CDR2 is ANQGSEA. CDR3 loop: CSFEGGYGYTF. In nucleotides, the CDR3 is TGCAGCTTTGAAGGGGGGTATGGCTACACCTTC.

This clonotype turned up a few times. This chain links TRBV19 with TRBJ2-1, with TRBD1 identical over 8 bases. The CDR3 has 14 amino acids. CDR1 and CDR2 (germline): LNHDA, SQIVND (reference sequence). The trim removed 2 bases at V and 6 bases at J, leaving 3 bases unmatched. Here the CDR3 DNA reads TGTGCCAGTAGTATACAGGGGGCAAGCAATGAGCAGTTCTTC. This gives the protein CASSIQGASNEQFF.

In this sample, this clonotype turned up a few times. J is TRBJ2-7 and V is TRBV5-1, with 7 bases lining up with TRBD1. Germline lookup yields CDR1 SGHRS and CDR2 YFSETQ. The junction had 9 bases not matched to a gene; V was cut back by 4 bases and J by 5 bases. This CDR3 has 14 residues. The CDR3 loop reads CASSQDRLGDEQYF. The CDR3 nucleotides read TGCGCCAGCAGCCAGGACAGGTTAGGCGACGAGCAGTACTTC.